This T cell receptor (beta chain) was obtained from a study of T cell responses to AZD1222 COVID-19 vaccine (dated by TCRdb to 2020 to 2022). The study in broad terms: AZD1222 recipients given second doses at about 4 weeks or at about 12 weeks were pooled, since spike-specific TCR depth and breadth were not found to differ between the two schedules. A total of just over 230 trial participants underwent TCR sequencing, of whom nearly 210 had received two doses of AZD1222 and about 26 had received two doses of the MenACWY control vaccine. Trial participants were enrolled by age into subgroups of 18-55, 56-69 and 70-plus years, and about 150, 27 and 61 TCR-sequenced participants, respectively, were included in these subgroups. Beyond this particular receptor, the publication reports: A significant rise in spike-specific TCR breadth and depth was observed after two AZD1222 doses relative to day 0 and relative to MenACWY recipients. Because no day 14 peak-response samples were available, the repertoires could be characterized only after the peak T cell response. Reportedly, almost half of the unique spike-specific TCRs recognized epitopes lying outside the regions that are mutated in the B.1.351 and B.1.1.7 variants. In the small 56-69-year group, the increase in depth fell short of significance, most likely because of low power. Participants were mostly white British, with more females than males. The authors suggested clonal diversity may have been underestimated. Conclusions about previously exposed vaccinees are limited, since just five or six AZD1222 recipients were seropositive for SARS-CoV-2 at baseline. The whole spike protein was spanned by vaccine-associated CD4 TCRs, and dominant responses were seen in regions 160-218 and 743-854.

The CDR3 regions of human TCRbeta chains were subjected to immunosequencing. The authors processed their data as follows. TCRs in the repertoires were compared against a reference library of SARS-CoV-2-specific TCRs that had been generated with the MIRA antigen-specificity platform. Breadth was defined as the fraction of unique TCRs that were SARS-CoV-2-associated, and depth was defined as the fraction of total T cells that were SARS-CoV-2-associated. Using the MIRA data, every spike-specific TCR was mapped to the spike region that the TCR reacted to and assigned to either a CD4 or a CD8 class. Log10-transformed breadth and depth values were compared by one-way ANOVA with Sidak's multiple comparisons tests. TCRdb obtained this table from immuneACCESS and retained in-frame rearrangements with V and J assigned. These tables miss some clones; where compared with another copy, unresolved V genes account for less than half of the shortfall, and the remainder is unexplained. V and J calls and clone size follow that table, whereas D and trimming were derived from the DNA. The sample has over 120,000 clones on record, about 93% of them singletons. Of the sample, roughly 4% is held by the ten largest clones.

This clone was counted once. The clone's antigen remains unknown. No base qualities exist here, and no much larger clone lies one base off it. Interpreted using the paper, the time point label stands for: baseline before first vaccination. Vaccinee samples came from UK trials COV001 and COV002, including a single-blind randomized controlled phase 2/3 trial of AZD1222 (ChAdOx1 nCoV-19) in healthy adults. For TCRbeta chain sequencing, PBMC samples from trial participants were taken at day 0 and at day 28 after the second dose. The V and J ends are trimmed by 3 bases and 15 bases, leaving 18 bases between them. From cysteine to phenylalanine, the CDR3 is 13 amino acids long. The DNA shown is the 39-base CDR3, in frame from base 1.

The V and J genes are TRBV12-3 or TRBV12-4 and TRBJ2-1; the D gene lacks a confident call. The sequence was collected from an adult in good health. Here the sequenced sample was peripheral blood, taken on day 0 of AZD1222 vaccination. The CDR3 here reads CASSLPRTRFLFF. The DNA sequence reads TGTGCCAGCAGTTTGCCTAGGACGCGGTTTCTGTTCTTC.